This T cell receptor beta chain was recorded in a study of post-analysis software for immune sequencing data. Study as a whole: Multiple sclerosis in the patients followed relapsing-remitting, secondary progressive and progressive-relapsing courses.

From germline, CDR1 is SEHNR and CDR2 FQNEAQ (reference sequence). This CDR3 has 16 amino acids. V lost 5 bases, J lost 2 bases, and 7 bases stayed unmatched. The authors incorporated unique molecular identifiers into the TCR beta cDNA libraries. TCRdb processed the PCR reads anew with MiXCR; each CDR3 protein has one entry. This table holds about 540,000 distinct CDR3 sequences, less than 40% found once. This clonotype was recorded once. The antigen is unknown. Study-wide results and caveats: Patients had higher frequencies than controls of four to six TRBV segments, including TRBV5-6, TRBV5-1 and TRBV20-1. Clustering by F measure revealed strong co-clustering among samples prepared together in one batch. Patients with multiple sclerosis recorded significantly lower normalized Chao1 diversity than controls, the study found.

The source material was blood. V gene TRBV7-9 combines with J gene TRBJ1-5; TRBD1 matches at 9 bases. This sequence originates from a girl aged 2 to 17 with multiple sclerosis. Here the CDR3 reads CASSRTDRGGNQPQHF. The CDR3 DNA follows: TGTGCCAGCAGCAGAACGGACAGGGGCGGCAATCAGCCCCAGCATTTT.